The rows below give T cell receptor beta chains drawn from one sample of a study of blood T cells in healthy people across ages. TCRdb fed the 5' RACE reads into MiXCR, producing one record per CDR3 protein. Of approximately 770,000 distinct CDR3 sequences in the sample, 58% were seen once. The sequenced sample consisted of blood. Receptors originate from a man aged 25 to 45 in good health. CDR3s include the opening cysteine and the closing phenylalanine or tryptophan. A D gene is named only where the DNA matches it firmly. Size is stated for part of the rows, as once, few or many counts, or as a class when the clone is expanded.

>TRBV6-5|TRBJ2-7|14|few|TRBD1
CASSYSGQTYEQYF
TGTGCCAGCAGTTACTCGGGACAGACCTACGAGCAGTACTTC
>TRBV29-1|TRBJ1-2|14|-|-
CSVEGGGANYGYTF
TGCAGCGTTGAAGGAGGAGGGGCGAACTATGGCTACACCTTC
>TRBV20-1|TRBJ2-5|15|once|-
CSARIQGFGEETQYF
TGCAGTGCTAGAATTCAGGGTTTCGGAGAAGAGACCCAGTACTTC
>TRBV29-1|TRBJ2-7|13|-|TRBD1
CSVWVRTGSEQYF
TGCAGCGTGTGGGTGCGGACAGGGAGCGAGCAGTACTTC
>TRBV6-5|TRBJ2-7|14|once|TRBD2
CASRTLAGMGEQYF
TGTGCCAGCAGAACACTAGCGGGAATGGGCGAGCAGTACTTC
>TRBV11-1|TRBJ2-4|19|-|-
CASSPTGILQQASHNIQYF
TGTGCCAGCAGCCCAACAGGGATCCTTCAACAAGCTTCCCATAACATTCAGTACTTC
>TRBV25-1|TRBJ1-1|15|-|-
CASSDPWGRDTEAFF
TGTGCCAGCAGTGACCCCTGGGGGCGGGACACTGAAGCTTTCTTT
>TRBV29-1|TRBJ2-2|14|few|-
CSVEIPLDTGELFF
TGCAGCGTTGAGATCCCTCTGGACACCGGGGAGCTGTTTTTT
>TRBV29-1|TRBJ2-4|16|once|TRBD1
CSVEGVTGGFRDIQYF
TGCAGCGTGGAGGGGGTTACAGGGGGATTTCGGGACATTCAGTACTTC
>TRBV20-1|TRBJ2-7|14|few|-
CSASPPRTSYEQYF
TGCAGTGCTAGTCCACCTCGAACATCCTACGAGCAGTACTTC
>TRBV7-9|TRBJ1-2|15|-|TRBD1
CASSSSGDREYGYTF
TGTGCCAGCAGCTCCTCCGGGGACAGAGAGTATGGCTACACCTTC
>TRBV5-1|TRBJ2-1|15|-|TRBD2
CASTPGLAGYSEQFF
TGCGCCAGCACCCCGGGACTAGCGGGATACAGTGAGCAGTTCTTC
>TRBV20-1|TRBJ2-1|17|-|TRBD2
CSATGLAGGSSYNEQFF
TGCAGTGCTACGGGACTAGCGGGAGGGAGCTCCTACAATGAGCAGTTCTTC
>TRBV4-3|TRBJ2-1|16|-|TRBD1
CASSQWTGGHDNEQFF
TGCGCCAGCAGCCAGTGGACAGGGGGCCACGACAATGAGCAGTTCTTC
>TRBV27|TRBJ2-1|12|-|-
CASSLSAGEEFF
TGTGCCAGCAGTTTATCGGCAGGGGAGGAGTTCTTC
>TRBV5-1|TRBJ2-1|13|-|-
CASREGATSEQFF
TGCGCCAGCAGGGAGGGGGCAACGTCTGAGCAGTTCTTC
>TRBV6-2/TRBV6-3|TRBJ1-2|13|few|-
CASSPQELYGYTF
TGTGCCAGCAGTCCTCAGGAGTTATATGGCTACACCTTC